What follows are 29 T cell receptor beta chains derived from one specimen sequenced in a study of neurological immune-mediated disorders. TCRdb passed the 5' RACE reads through MiXCR, listing each CDR3 protein once. Among tens of thousands of distinct CDR3 sequences listed, over 9% were seen once. The specimen was PBMCs. All receptors come from a man aged 40-50 years in good health.

A few counts support this clonotype. V is TRBV7-8 and J is TRBJ2-6; D gene unclear. In germline, CDR1 is SGHVS, CDR2 FQNEAQ. This CDR3 region has 16 residues. Trimming stripped 5 bases from V and 1 base from J, with 12 bases between. The chain's CDR3 is CASSKEARSGANVLTF. DNA of the CDR3: TGTGCCAGCAGCAAAGAGGCCAGATCTGGGGCCAACGTCCTGACTTTC.

This clonotype was detected ten times or more. The CDR3 bases are TGTGCCAGCAGCTTCCGGGACAGCCCTTTACTCTCCTACAATGAGCAGTTCTTC. Amino acid sequence: CASSFRDSPLLSYNEQFF. The V call is TRBV7-6, the J call TRBJ2-1, with 7 nucleotides matching TRBD1. This CDR3 spans 18 amino acids. Looked up from germline, CDR1 is SGHVS and CDR2 is FNYEAQ. After removal of 3 bases from V and 0 bases from J, the junction contained 11 bases not matched to a gene.

The J gene is TRBJ1-6, the V gene TRBV7-2; D gene uncertain. The CDR3 has 15 residues. Germline values: CDR1 SGHTA, CDR2 FQGNSA. V lost 8 bases to trimming and J lost 3 bases, with 14 bases between them. Here the CDR3 reads CASLQQAIYNSPLHF. In nucleotides, the CDR3 is TGTGCCAGCCTCCAGCAGGCAATCTATAATTCACCCCTCCACTTT. Variable domain in full (rest from reference TRBV7-2 and TRBJ1-6): GAGVSQSPSNKVTEKGKDVELRCDPISGHTALYWYRQSLGQGLEFLIYFQGNSAPDKSGLPSDRFSAERTGGSVSTLTIQRTQQEDSAVYLCASLQQAIYNSPLHFGNGTRLTVT.

This clonotype was counted many times. V gene TRBV12-3 or TRBV12-4 combines with J gene TRBJ2-1, with D hard to call. The CDR3 runs 13 residues. V was cut by 2 bases and J by 7 bases, with 9 bases left in between. The CDR3 reads CASSLKWLNEQFF. In DNA form, the CDR3 reads TGTGCCAGCAGTTTAAAATGGCTTAATGAGCAGTTCTTC.

This clonotype came up many times. The chain links TRBV7-9 to TRBJ2-1; D perhaps matches TRBD1 (6 bases). CDR1 SEHNR and CDR2 FQNEAQ come from the germline V gene (reference sequence). This CDR3 contains 14 residues. The chain's CDR3 is CAGRRKDSLHEQFF. The CDR3 DNA reads as TGTGCAGGACGCCGTAAGGACAGTCTCCATGAGCAGTTCTTC.

The J gene is TRBJ2-7, the V gene TRBV7-9; TRBD2 is a possible D gene (7 bases). The V end was cut by 5 bases, the J end by 7 bases, with 21 bases between. The CDR3 consists of 15 residues. Germline V lookup: CDR1 SEHNR, CDR2 FQNEAQ (reference sequence). In DNA, the CDR3 is TGTGCCAGCAGCCCGGGGGGAGGGGGATCTTATGAGCAGTACTTC. This encodes CASSPGGGGSYEQYF.

This clonotype was detected many times. The J gene is TRBJ1-1, the V gene TRBV5-1, with no clear D. With 5 bases removed from V and 2 bases from J, the gap between germline ends came to 13 bases. The CDR3 extends over 14 amino acids. Looked up from germline, CDR1 is SGHRS and CDR2 is YFSETQ. In DNA, the CDR3 is TGCGCCAGCAGTCTACAGAGTGCCAACACTGAAGCTTTCTTT. It specifies CASSLQSANTEAFF.

Many counts were recorded for this clonotype. J is TRBJ1-2 and V is TRBV29-1; the match to TRBD1 covers 9 bases. This CDR3 comprises 11 residues. The V gene's germline CDR1 is SQVTM and CDR2 ANQGSEA. The trim removed 7 bases at V and 8 bases at J, leaving 5 bases unmatched. The CDR3 spells CSAGTGSGYTF. In DNA, the CDR3 is TGCAGCGCGGGGACAGGGTCCGGCTACACCTTC. The whole variable domain, remainder taken from reference TRBV29-1 and TRBJ1-2, is SAVISQKPSRDICQRGTSLTIQCQVDSQVTMMFWYRQQPGQSLTLIATANQGSEATYESGFVIDKFPISRPNLTFSTLTVSNMSPEDSSIYLCSAGTGSGYTFGSGTRLTVV.

This clonotype has ten or more counts. The chain combines TRBV10-3 with TRBJ1-3; a weak D match, TRBD1 (6 bases). The CDR3 extends over 15 amino acids. Germline CDR1 reads ENHRY; CDR2 reads SYGVKD. The V end lost 6 bases, the J end lost 4 bases, and 16 bases lay between the germline ends. The CDR3 DNA reads as TGTGCCATCAGCCTCTCCGAGGACAGAGGAAACACCATATATTTT. Protein product: CAISLSEDRGNTIYF.

This clonotype was seen only a few times. This chain joins TRBV29-1 and TRBJ2-3; D unresolved. V dropped 3 bases and J dropped 5 bases, with 6 bases sitting between them. The germline gives CDR1 SQVTM, CDR2 ANQGSEA. This CDR3 comprises 11 residues. The CDR3 reads CSVDVGDTQYF. DNA for the CDR3: TGCAGCGTTGACGTGGGAGATACGCAGTATTTT.

Many counts were recorded for this clonotype. The chain carries TRBV6-1 and TRBJ2-1, with 7 nucleotides matching TRBD2. The CDR3 is made up of 14 amino acids. Per the germline V gene, CDR1 is MNHNS and CDR2 is SASEGT. The V and J ends lost 4 bases and 9 bases, in that order; junction bases with no gene match: 9. The CDR3 DNA reads as TGTGCCAGCAGTGTGGGGGGGACGAGGAGTGAGCAGTTCTTC. This sequence encodes CASSVGGTRSEQFF.

This clonotype has ten or more counts. The CDR3 DNA reads as TGCAGTGCTAGTCAGGGAGGCGGAAACTATGGCTACACCTTC. Protein product: CSASQGGGNYGYTF. The chain carries TRBV20-1 and TRBJ1-2; D is possibly TRBD1 (5 bases). The CDR3 totals 14 residues. Germline V gives CDR1 DFQATT, CDR2 SNEGSKA (reference sequence). V lost 3 bases, J lost 2 bases, and 13 bases lay in between.

This clonotype was detected ten times or more. The chain is built from TRBV5-5 and TRBJ2-3; the D gene is possibly TRBD2 (6 bases). Germline values: CDR1 SGHKS, CDR2 YYEKEE (reference sequence). Trimming removed 0 bases at V and 2 bases at J, with 13 bases between. CDR3 size: 16 residues. The CDR3 DNA follows: TGTGCCAGCAGCTTGGGACTAGAGGCCACCACAGATACGCAGTATTTT. Translating gives CASSLGLEATTDTQYF.

This clonotype was seen ten or more times. CDR3 DNA sequence: TGTGCCAGCAGCCCCGATTCCGGGACCTTTCCTCCTGACTACGAGCAGTACTTC. It codes for CASSPDSGTFPPDYEQYF. V is TRBV7-9 and J is TRBJ2-7; D may be TRBD1 or TRBD2 (5 bases each). V was shortened by 5 bases and J by 3 bases, with 26 bases between the two germline ends. CDR1 SEHNR and CDR2 FQNEAQ come from the germline V gene (reference sequence). This CDR3 spans 18 amino acids.

This rearrangement joins TRBV12-3 or TRBV12-4 to TRBJ1-1; maybe TRBD1 (6 bases). This CDR3 comprises 12 residues. Deletions cut 4 bases from V and 8 bases from J, with 11 bases between. The CDR3, as DNA: TGTGCCAGCAGTTCGCTAGGGGGAGAAGCTTTCTTT. Its translation: CASSSLGGEAFF.

This clonotype appeared many times. This rearrangement joins TRBV20-1 to TRBJ2-7; 11 bases are a match to TRBD2. V gave up 5 bases and J gave up 2 bases; unmatched junction bases: 11. CDR1 and CDR2 (germline): DFQATT, SNEGSKA (reference sequence). The CDR3 contains 16 residues. The CDR3 DNA reads as TGCAGTGCTGCCCGTAGCGGGGGGGCCCGGACCTACGAGCAGTACTTC. This codes for CSAARSGGARTYEQYF.

This clonotype was detected many times. The rearrangement links TRBV5-1 to TRBJ1-6; D possibly corresponds to TRBD1 (6 bases). Germline V gives CDR1 SGHRS, CDR2 YFSETQ. The germline V and J ends were trimmed by 5 bases and 5 bases, with 11 bases remaining between them. This CDR3 spans 14 amino acids. The CDR3 sequence: CASRETGDNSPLHF. CDR3 DNA sequence: TGCGCCAGCAGGGAGACAGGAGATAATTCACCCCTCCACTTT.

The rearrangement joins TRBV12-3 or TRBV12-4 to TRBJ2-2; D could derive from TRBD1 or TRBD2 (5 bases each). Trimming pared 7 bases from V and 6 bases from J, leaving 15 bases between. The CDR3 is 14 amino acids. The CDR3 loop is CASKAEGRPGELFF. The CDR3 DNA follows: TGTGCCAGCAAGGCAGAGGGGAGACCCGGGGAGCTGTTTTTT.

This clonotype was seen many times. The rearrangement joins TRBV5-1 to TRBJ2-2; 7 nucleotides line up with TRBD1. Germline V gene lookup returns CDR1 SGHRS and CDR2 YFSETQ. CDR3 length: 15 residues. V dropped 3 bases and J dropped 7; count of bases not matched to a gene: 9. CDR3 sequence: CASSYLDRVIGELFF. DNA of the CDR3: TGCGCCAGCAGCTATCTCGACAGGGTAATCGGGGAGCTGTTTTTT.

This clonotype was counted at least ten times. V gene TRBV5-1 combines with J gene TRBJ2-7; D gene uncertain. CDR3 length: 15 residues. V shed 0 bases and J shed 2 bases, with 12 bases lying between them. Germline CDR1 reads SGHRS; CDR2 reads YFSETQ. The CDR3 spells CASSLEWGRPYEQYF. The CDR3 bases are TGCGCCAGCAGCTTGGAGTGGGGAAGGCCCTACGAGCAGTACTTC. The whole variable domain, remainder taken from reference TRBV5-1 and TRBJ2-7, is KAGVTQTPRYLIKTRGQQVTLSCSPISGHRSVSWYQQTPGQGLQFLFEYFSETQRNKGNFPGRFSGRQFSNSRSEMNVSTLELGDSALYLCASSLEWGRPYEQYFGPGTRLTVT.

With regard to this clonotype: Its ends do not fully match the called genes, so a read error is possible. The chain carries TRBV4-2 and TRBJ2-2; 11 bases are shared with TRBD1. Germline V gene sequence: CDR1 LGHNA, CDR2 YNFKEQ. CDR3 length equals 17 residues. The CDR3: CANSKEVMGQGAGELFF. The CDR3, as DNA: TGTGCCAACAGCAAAGAAGTTATGGGACAGGGGGCCGGGGAGCTGTTTTTT.

This clonotype showed up just a few times. This chain uses TRBV5-1 with TRBJ2-2; TRBD1 matches 7 bases. The CDR3 has 14 amino acids. In germline, CDR1 is SGHRS, CDR2 YFSETQ. Losses at the gene ends were 4 bases for V and 4 bases for J; bases not matched to a gene: 4. CDR3 amino acids: CASSQGQITGELFF. The CDR3 bases are TGCGCCAGCAGCCAGGGACAGATCACCGGGGAGCTGTTTTTT.

This clonotype came up many times. The V gene is TRBV5-1, the J gene TRBJ2-2, with 8 positions matching TRBD1. Looked up from germline, CDR1 is SGHRS and CDR2 is YFSETQ. V was pared by 2 bases and J by 5 bases, with 5 bases of the junction left unmatched. The CDR3 sequence is 15 residues long. CDR3: CASSFGQGGTGELFF. The CDR3 DNA sequence: TGCGCCAGCAGCTTCGGACAGGGAGGTACCGGGGAGCTGTTTTTT.

The CDR3 here is CASSLVAVGLSATQYF. The CDR3 DNA follows: TGTGCCAGCAGCTTAGTAGCGGTGGGGCTTTCAGCCACGCAGTATTTT. This rearrangement joins TRBV7-2 to TRBJ2-3; tentatively, D is TRBD2 (6 bases). This CDR3 comprises 16 residues. Trimming stripped 1 base from V and 9 bases from J, with 20 bases between. Germline CDR1 SGHTA, CDR2 FQGNSA.

The table lists this clonotype with many counts. This chain links TRBV28 with TRBJ2-3; possibly TRBD1 or TRBD2 for D (5 bases each). This CDR3 is built from 15 residues. V was pared by 7 bases and J by 6 bases, with 20 bases between. The germline CDR1 and CDR2 sequences are MDHEN and SYDVKM. The CDR3, as DNA: TGTGCCAGCAATTACTGGGGGTTTCGAGGGGATACGCAGTATTTT. As protein: CASNYWGFRGDTQYF.

This clonotype was observed at least ten times. The rearrangement joins TRBV12-3 or TRBV12-4 to TRBJ2-2; 10 bases align to TRBD1. The CDR3 spans 16 residues. The V gene end was trimmed by 6 bases and the J gene end by 5 bases; junction bases not matched to a gene: 9. In nucleotides, the CDR3 is TGTGCCAGCAGGCTCTCGGGACAGGGGAGAACCGGGGAGCTGTTTTTT. This sequence encodes CASRLSGQGRTGELFF.

This clonotype was detected ten times or more. The chain carries TRBV5-1 and TRBJ1-6; D is possibly TRBD1 (6 bases). This CDR3 comprises 15 residues. Trimming took 5 bases from V and 6 from J, leaving 15 bases between them. Germline V gene lookup returns CDR1 SGHRS and CDR2 YFSETQ. Here the CDR3 DNA reads TGCGCCAGCAGGACAGGACATAGAATTAATTCACCCCTCCACTTT. Protein sequence: CASRTGHRINSPLHF.

In its sample, this clonotype was seen many times. This chain uses TRBV5-1 with TRBJ1-4, with D unresolved. Germline CDR1 is SGHRS and CDR2 is YFSETQ. With 1 base removed from V and 5 bases from J, the gap between germline ends came to 6 bases. The length of the CDR3 is 13 residues. CDR3 amino acids: CASSLYGNEKLFF. In DNA form, the CDR3 reads TGCGCCAGCAGCTTGTACGGGAATGAAAAACTGTTTTTT. The whole variable domain, remainder taken from reference TRBV5-1 and TRBJ1-4, is KAGVTQTPRYLIKTRGQQVTLSCSPISGHRSVSWYQQTPGQGLQFLFEYFSETQRNKGNFPGRFSGRQFSNSRSEMNVSTLELGDSALYLCASSLYGNEKLFFGSGTQLSVL.

This clonotype was observed at least ten times. The chain uses TRBV9 and TRBJ2-7, with a tentative D call TRBD2 (6 bases). This CDR3 contains 14 residues. CDR1 is SGDLS, CDR2 YYNGEE, per germline. Trimming took off 0 bases at V and 3 bases at J, with 10 bases between the two ends. The CDR3 bases are TGTGCCAGCAGCGTAGGCGGGAAGGGCTACGAGCAGTACTTC. Its protein product is CASSVGGKGYEQYF.